The 17 T cell receptor beta chains given below trace back to one sample, sequenced in a study of blood T cell repertoires in COVID-19. The repertoire was sequenced with immunoSEQ multiplex PCR; TCRdb's copy has only in-frame clones and lacks some. The sample records approximately 150,000 clones, approximately 80% being singletons. Sequencing was performed on PBMCs or T cells enriched from blood (not recorded which). The receptors stem from a man aged 65 to 79 who had been exposed to COVID-19.

The rearrangement joins TRBV5-1 to TRBJ2-2; TRBD1 matches 10 bases. The CDR3 totals 16 residues. Germline-derived CDR1 and CDR2 are SGHRS and YFSETQ. The V segment lost 1 base and the J segment 7 bases; nucleotides outside the gene matches: 7. CDR3 DNA sequence: TGCGCCAGCAGCTTGTTTGGGACAGGGGAGGACGGGGAGCTGTTTTTT. Residues: CASSLFGTGEDGELFF.

The chain links TRBV5-4 to TRBJ1-2; no clear D gene. V was cut by 2 bases and J by 3 bases, with 11 bases left in between. Germline CDR1 SGHNT, CDR2 YYREEE (reference sequence). The CDR3 sequence is 14 residues long. CDR3 protein: CASSFSGYDYGYTF. The CDR3 DNA is TGTGCCAGCAGCTTTTCAGGATACGACTATGGCTACACCTTC.

There are a few counts of this clone. The gene calls are TRBV24-1 and TRBJ2-7, with TRBD2 matching 8 bases. The CDR3 has 13 residues. V shed 9 bases, J shed 3 bases, and the junction held 6 bases outside the gene matches. Germline V CDR1 and CDR2: KGHDR, SFDVKD. The CDR3: CATAAGGGYEQYF. The CDR3 DNA sequence: TGTGCCACCGCCGCGGGGGGCGGCTACGAGCAGTACTTC.

CDR3 nucleotides: TGTGCCAGCAGCGCCCGGACAGGGGAGGATGAGCAGTTCTTC. Its translation: CASSARTGEDEQFF. The rearrangement uses TRBV5-4 and TRBJ2-1, with 9 bases fitting TRBD1. V lost 4 bases, J lost 8 bases, and 7 bases stayed unmatched. Germline CDR1 is SGHNT and CDR2 is YYREEE (reference sequence). This CDR3 is 14 amino acids long. Supplemented by reference TRBV5-4 and TRBJ2-1, the full variable domain reads ETGVTQSPTHLIKTRGQQVTLRCSSQSGHNTVSWYQQALGQGPQFIFQYYREEENGRGNFPPRFSGLQFPNYSSELNVNALELDDSALYLCASSARTGEDEQFFGPGTRLTVL.

The chain employs TRBV2 and TRBJ1-5, with 8 positions matching TRBD1. The CDR3 length is 15 residues. V trimming: 6 bases; J trimming: 7 bases; junction bases outside the gene matches: 11. From germline, CDR1 is SNHLY and CDR2 FYNNEI. This CDR3 reads CASSALTGGGQPQHF. DNA of the CDR3: TGTGCCAGCAGCGCCCTCACAGGGGGTGGGCAGCCCCAGCATTTT.

This chain connects TRBV25-1 to TRBJ1-6; TRBD1 aligns across 9 bases. The V gene's germline CDR1 is MGHDK and CDR2 SYGVNS. There are 14 residues in the CDR3. J gave up 8 bases and V 6 bases, and 5 bases lay outside the gene matches. The CDR3 region is CASRDTGGDSPLHF. CDR3 coding DNA: TGTGCCAGCAGAGACACAGGGGGCGATTCACCCCTCCACTTT.

The chain recombines TRBV14 with TRBJ2-7, with TRBD2 identical over 9 bases. This CDR3 is built from 17 residues. Germline V gene lookup returns CDR1 SGHDN and CDR2 FVKESK. V was pared by 1 base and J by 0 bases, with 7 bases of the junction left unmatched. In DNA, the CDR3 is TGTGCCAGCAGCCAAGGACCCGCGGGGGGGGCCTCCTACGAGCAGTACTTC. Its translation is CASSQGPAGGASYEQYF.

The count of this clone is one. The chain links TRBV5-4 to TRBJ2-7; TRBD2 might be the D (7 bases). In germline, CDR1 is SGHNT, CDR2 YYREEE (reference sequence). Trimming left V 0 bases short and J 3 bases short, with 13 bases between. The CDR3 covers 15 residues. The CDR3 bases are TGTGCCAGCAGCTTGGGTCGGGGAGGGGGCTACGAGCAGTACTTC. It specifies CASSLGRGGGYEQYF.

The chain has TRBV18 and TRBJ1-1, with 8 positions matching TRBD1. The CDR3 loop spans 20 amino acids. CDR1 and CDR2 from the germline V gene are KGHSH and LQKENI. J lost 4 bases, V lost 3 bases, and 22 bases had no gene match. CDR3 loop: CASSPLPRRTGSIGATEAFF. CDR3 coding DNA: TGTGCCAGCTCACCCCTACCGCGGCGGACAGGGAGTATAGGTGCCACTGAAGCTTTCTTT.

The V call is TRBV9, the J call TRBJ2-1, with TRBD2 matching 8 bases. V was clipped by 3 bases and J by 9 bases; unmatched bases: 8. This CDR3 is built from 14 residues. Per germline, CDR1 SGDLS and CDR2 YYNGEE. CDR3 sequence: CASSGGSGNGEQFF. The CDR3 bases are TGTGCCAGCAGCGGGGGTAGCGGGAACGGTGAGCAGTTCTTC. The full variable domain, completed using reference TRBV9 and TRBJ2-1, is DSGVTQTPKHLITATGQRVTLRCSPRSGDLSVYWYQQSLDQGLQFLIQYYNGEERAKGNILERFSAQQFPDLHSELNLSSLELGDSALYFCASSGGSGNGEQFFGPGTRLTVL.

The chain uses TRBV10-1 and TRBJ2-7; D is possibly TRBD1 (6 bases). This CDR3 has 15 amino acids. Trimming removed 2 bases at V and 5 bases at J, with 16 bases between. The V gene's germline CDR1 is WNHNN and CDR2 SYGVQD (reference sequence). CDR3 in DNA: TGCGCCAGCAGTGAGGTTGGGGGCGCCGAGGACGAGCAGTACTTC. As protein: CASSEVGGAEDEQYF.

The V gene is TRBV11-2, the J gene TRBJ1-4; the match to TRBD1 covers 11 bases. From germline, CDR1 is SGHAT and CDR2 FQNNGV. With V trimmed by 5 bases and J by 7 bases, 3 bases remained unmatched. The CDR3 has 14 residues. The CDR3 DNA reads TGTGCCAGCAGCGCCGGGACAGGGGGTGAAAAACTGTTTTTT. Its translation is CASSAGTGGEKLFF. Using reference TRBV11-2 and TRBJ1-4 for the parts outside the CDR3, the full variable domain is EAGVAQSPRYKIIEKRQSVAFWCNPISGHATLYWYQQILGQGPKLLIQFQNNGVVDDSQLPKDRFSAERLKGVDSTLKIQPAKLEDSAVYLCASSAGTGGEKLFFGSGTQLSVL.

This clone was counted a single time. The chain is built from TRBV7-9 and TRBJ2-7; TRBD2 matches 8 bases. The germline gives CDR1 SEHNR, CDR2 FQNEAQ (reference sequence). V lost 4 bases and J lost 2; bases outside the gene matches: 7. CDR3 length equals 15 residues. The DNA of the CDR3 is TGTGCCAGCAGCTCGAGTAGCGGGAAACCCTACGAGCAGTACTTC. This gives the protein CASSSSSGKPYEQYF.

The CDR3 is CSVVTRGVAYEQYF. For the CDR3, the DNA is TGCAGCGTTGTCACCCGGGGAGTAGCCTACGAGCAGTACTTC. The rearrangement links TRBV29-1 to TRBJ2-7; D might be TRBD2 (5 bases). This CDR3 is 14 amino acids long. In germline, CDR1 is SQVTM, CDR2 ANQGSEA. The V end was cut by 4 bases, the J end by 2 bases, with 15 bases between.

The V gene is TRBV5-1, the J gene TRBJ2-1; a possible D gene is TRBD1 (6 bases). V shed 4 bases and J shed 5 bases, with 13 bases lying between them. Per germline, CDR1 SGHRS and CDR2 YFSETQ. This CDR3 contains 14 residues. CDR3 in amino acids: CASSAGALDNEQFF. Written as DNA, the CDR3 is TGCGCCAGCAGCGCAGGGGCGCTCGACAATGAGCAGTTCTTC.

This chain links TRBV5-1 with TRBJ2-7; TRBD1 agrees at 9 bases. V shed 4 bases, J shed 6 bases, and the junction held 11 bases outside the gene matches. This CDR3 region has 15 residues. Germline V CDR1 and CDR2: SGHRS, YFSETQ. The CDR3 region has the DNA TGCGCCAGCAGCACGGACCGGGACAGGGTTCGCGAGCAGTACTTC. Protein: CASSTDRDRVREQYF.

The chain couples TRBV7-2 to TRBJ2-5; 11 positions match TRBD2. V shed 5 bases and J 4 bases; nucleotides not matched to a gene: 3. Germline V gives CDR1 SGHTA, CDR2 FQGNSA. This CDR3 is 14 amino acids long. This CDR3 reads CASSATSGRETQYF. CDR3 DNA: TGTGCCAGCAGCGCCACTAGCGGGAGAGAGACCCAGTACTTC. Full variable domain (missing parts from reference TRBV7-2 and TRBJ2-5): GAGVSQSPSNKVTEKGKDVELRCDPISGHTALYWYRQSLGQGLEFLIYFQGNSAPDKSGLPSDRFSAERTGGSVSTLTIQRTQQEDSAVYLCASSATSGRETQYFGPGTRLLVL.